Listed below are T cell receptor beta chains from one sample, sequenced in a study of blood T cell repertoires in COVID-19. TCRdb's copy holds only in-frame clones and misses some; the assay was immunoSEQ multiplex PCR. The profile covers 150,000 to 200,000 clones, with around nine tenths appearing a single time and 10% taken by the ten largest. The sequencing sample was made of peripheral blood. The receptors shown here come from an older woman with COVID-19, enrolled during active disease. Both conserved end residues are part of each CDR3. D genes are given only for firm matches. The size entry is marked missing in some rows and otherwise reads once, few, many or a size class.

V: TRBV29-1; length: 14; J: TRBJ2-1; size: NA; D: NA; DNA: TGCAGCGTTGTAAGGCGGGGAAGGGGCAATGAGCAGTTCTTC; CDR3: CSVVRRGRGNEQFF
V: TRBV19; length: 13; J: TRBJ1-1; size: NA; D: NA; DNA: TGTGCCAGTAGCGGACAGCTGAACACTGAAGCTTTCTTT; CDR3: CASSGQLNTEAFF
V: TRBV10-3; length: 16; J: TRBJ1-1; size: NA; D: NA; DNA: TGTGCCATCAGTGAGTCGATGGCGGGGGCGGCTACTGAAGCTTTCTTT; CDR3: CAISESMAGAATEAFF
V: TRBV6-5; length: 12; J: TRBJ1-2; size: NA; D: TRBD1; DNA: TGTGCCAGCAGTCCAGGACAGGGTGGCTACACCTTC; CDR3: CASSPGQGGYTF
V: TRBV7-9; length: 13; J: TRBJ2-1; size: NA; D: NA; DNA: TGTGCCAGCAGCTCGTCCCCCGTGGAGGAGCAGTTCTTC; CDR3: CASSSSPVEEQFF
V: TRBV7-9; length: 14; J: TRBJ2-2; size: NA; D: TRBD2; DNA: TGTGCCAGCAGCTCGACGACTAGCGCCGGGGAGCTGTTTTTT; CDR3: CASSSTTSAGELFF
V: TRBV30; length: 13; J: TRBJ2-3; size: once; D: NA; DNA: TGTGCCTCCAGGATAGTGGGCACAGATACGCAGTATTTT; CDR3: CASRIVGTDTQYF
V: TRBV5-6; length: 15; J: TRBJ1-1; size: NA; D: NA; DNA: TGTGCCAGCAGCTTGGATACAGGGCAGAACACTGAAGCTTTCTTT; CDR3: CASSLDTGQNTEAFF
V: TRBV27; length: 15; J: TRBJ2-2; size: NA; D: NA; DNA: TGTGCCAGCAGTTTAAGGCCAGGGACAACCGGGGAGCTGTTTTTT; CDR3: CASSLRPGTTGELFF
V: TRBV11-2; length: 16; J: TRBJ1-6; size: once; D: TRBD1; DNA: TGTGCCAGCAGCTTAAAATTACGGACAGGAAATTCACCCCTCCACTTT; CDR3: CASSLKLRTGNSPLHF
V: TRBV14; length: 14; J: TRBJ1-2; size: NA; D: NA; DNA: TGTGCCAGCAGCCAAGGGGTAGGAGTCGGTGTCTACACCTTC; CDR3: CASSQGVGVGVYTF
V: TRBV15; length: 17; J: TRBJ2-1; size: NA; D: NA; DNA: TGTGCCACCAGCAGAGGCCCAGGGACACAAACCTACAATGAGCAGTTCTTC; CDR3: CATSRGPGTQTYNEQFF
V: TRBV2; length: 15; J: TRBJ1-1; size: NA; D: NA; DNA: TGTGCCAGCCGATCACAGGTCATCATGAACACTGAAGCTTTCTTT; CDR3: CASRSQVIMNTEAFF
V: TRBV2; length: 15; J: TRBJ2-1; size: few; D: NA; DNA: TGTGCCAGCAGTGAACCGGGGAGGACCTACAATGAGCAGTTCTTC; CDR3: CASSEPGRTYNEQFF
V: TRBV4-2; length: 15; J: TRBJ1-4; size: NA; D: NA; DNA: TGTGCCAGCAGCCAAGATGCGGGAGGGAATGAAAAACTGTTTTTT; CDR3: CASSQDAGGNEKLFF
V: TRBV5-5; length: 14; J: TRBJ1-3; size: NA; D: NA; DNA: TGTGCCAGCAGCTTCTACAGGGACAGAAACACCATATATTTT; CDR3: CASSFYRDRNTIYF
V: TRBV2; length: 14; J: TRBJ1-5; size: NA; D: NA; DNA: TGTGCCAGCAGTGATTTACAGGGTGATCAGCCCCAGCATTTT; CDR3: CASSDLQGDQPQHF
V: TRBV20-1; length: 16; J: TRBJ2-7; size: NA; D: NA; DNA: TGCAGTGCTAGTGGTCTCCAGGGTAACCCTACCTACGAGCAGTACTTC; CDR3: CSASGLQGNPTYEQYF
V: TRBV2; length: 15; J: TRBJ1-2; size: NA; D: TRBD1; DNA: TGTGCCAGCAGACGTACAGGGGGCGCGTGGTATGGCTACACCTTC; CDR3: CASRRTGGAWYGYTF
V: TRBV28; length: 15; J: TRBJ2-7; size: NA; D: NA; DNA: TGTGCCAGCAGCGGGCCCCGGGACATGTCCTACGAGCAGTACTTC; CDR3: CASSGPRDMSYEQYF
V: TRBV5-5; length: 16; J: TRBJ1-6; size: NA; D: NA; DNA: TGTGCCAGCAGCGTAGAAGGGGGTTCCTATAATTCACCCCTCCACTTT; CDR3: CASSVEGGSYNSPLHF
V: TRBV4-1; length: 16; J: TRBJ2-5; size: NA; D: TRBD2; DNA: TGCGCCAGCAGCCGCCGCGGACTAGCGGGGGGAGAGACCCAGTACTTC; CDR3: CASSRRGLAGGETQYF
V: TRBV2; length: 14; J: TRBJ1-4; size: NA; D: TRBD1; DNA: TGTGCCAGCAGTGAGGACAGGGCTAGTGAAAAACTGTTTTTT; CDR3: CASSEDRASEKLFF
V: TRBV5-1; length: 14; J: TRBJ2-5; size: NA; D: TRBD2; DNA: TGCGCCAGCAGAAGCGGGGACGTCCAAGAGACCCAGTACTTC; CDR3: CASRSGDVQETQYF
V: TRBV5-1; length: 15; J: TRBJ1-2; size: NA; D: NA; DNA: TGCGCCAGCAGCCCGGACAGTGGACGGGTCCTTGGCTACACCTTC; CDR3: CASSPDSGRVLGYTF
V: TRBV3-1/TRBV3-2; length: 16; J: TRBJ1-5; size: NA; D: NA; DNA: TGTGCCAGCAGCCCACAGGGTCCGAGTGGCAATCAGCCCCAGCATTTT; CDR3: CASSPQGPSGNQPQHF
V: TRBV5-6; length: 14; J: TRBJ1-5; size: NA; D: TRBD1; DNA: TGTGCCAGCAGCTCCGGGACAGGTAGGCAGCCCCAGCATTTT; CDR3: CASSSGTGRQPQHF
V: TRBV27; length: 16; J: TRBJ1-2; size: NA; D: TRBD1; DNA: TGTGCCAGCAGTTCAAAGGGGACAGGGCGTTCCAGTGGCTACACCTTC; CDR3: CASSSKGTGRSSGYTF
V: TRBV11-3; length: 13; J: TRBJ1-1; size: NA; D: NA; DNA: TGTGCCAGCAGCTTAGATCGTAACACTGAAGCTTTCTTT; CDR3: CASSLDRNTEAFF
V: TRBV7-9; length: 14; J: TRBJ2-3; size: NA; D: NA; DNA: TGTGCCAGCAGCTTCCGGACAGCGTCAGATACGCAGTATTTT; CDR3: CASSFRTASDTQYF
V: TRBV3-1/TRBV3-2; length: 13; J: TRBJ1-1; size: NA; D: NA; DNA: TGTGCCAGCAGCCAATTAGACATCACTGAAGCTTTCTTT; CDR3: CASSQLDITEAFF
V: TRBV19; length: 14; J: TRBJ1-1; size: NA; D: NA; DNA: TGTGCCAGTAGTGGCTCCGGGGGGAGCACTGAAGCTTTCTTT; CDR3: CASSGSGGSTEAFF
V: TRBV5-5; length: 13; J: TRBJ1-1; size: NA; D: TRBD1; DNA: TGTGCCAGCAGCCTGACAGGGACCACTGAAGCTTTCTTT; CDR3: CASSLTGTTEAFF
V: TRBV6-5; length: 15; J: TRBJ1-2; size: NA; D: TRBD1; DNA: TGTGCCAGCAGTAACCGACAGGGGGGGAAGTATGGCTACACCTTC; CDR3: CASSNRQGGKYGYTF
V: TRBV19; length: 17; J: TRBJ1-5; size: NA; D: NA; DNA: TGTGCCAGTAGTATAGGACAGGCCGGTGATAGCAATCAGCCCCAGCATTTT; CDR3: CASSIGQAGDSNQPQHF
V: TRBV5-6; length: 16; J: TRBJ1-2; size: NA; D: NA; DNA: TGTGCCAGCAGCGTGGTAGAGCGGGGGGCAGCCCACAGCTACACCTTC; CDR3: CASSVVERGAAHSYTF
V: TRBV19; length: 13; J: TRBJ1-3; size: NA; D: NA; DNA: TGTGCCAGTTCGGGGGTCTCTGGAAACACCATATATTTT; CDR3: CASSGVSGNTIYF
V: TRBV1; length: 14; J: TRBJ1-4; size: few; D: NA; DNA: TGCACCAGCAGCCAGGGACAGGGGAATGAAAAACTGTTTTTT; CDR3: CTSSQGQGNEKLFF
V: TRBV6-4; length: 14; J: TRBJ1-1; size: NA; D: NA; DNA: TGTGCCAGCAGGGAACTCCACGGGGTCACTGAAGCTTTCTTT; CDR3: CASRELHGVTEAFF
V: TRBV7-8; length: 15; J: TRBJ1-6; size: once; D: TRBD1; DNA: TGTGCCAGCAGCGTGGACAGGGGCGATAATTCACCCCTCCACTTT; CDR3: CASSVDRGDNSPLHF
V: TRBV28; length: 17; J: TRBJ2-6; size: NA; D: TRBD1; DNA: TGTGCCAGCGGACAGGGGGCGAGGTCTTCTGGGGCCAACGTCCTGACTTTC; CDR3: CASGQGARSSGANVLTF
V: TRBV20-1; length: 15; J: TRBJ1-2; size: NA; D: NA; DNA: TGCAGTGCTAGTGTGTCTAACGCCGTCGGTTTTGGCTACACCTTC; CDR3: CSASVSNAVGFGYTF
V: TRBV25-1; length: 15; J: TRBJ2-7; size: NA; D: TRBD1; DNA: TGTGCCAGCAGTGAATTAGGGACAGGGGGCTACGAGCAGTACTTC; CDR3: CASSELGTGGYEQYF
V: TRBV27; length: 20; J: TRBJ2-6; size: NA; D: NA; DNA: TGTGCCAGCAGTCCTAGGGTCGTTCGACAGGCCTACTCTGGGGCCAACGTCCTGACTTTC; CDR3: CASSPRVVRQAYSGANVLTF
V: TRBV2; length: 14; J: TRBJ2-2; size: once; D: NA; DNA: TGTGCCAGCAGTGTTGGCGGGTACACCGGGGAGCTGTTTTTT; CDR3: CASSVGGYTGELFF
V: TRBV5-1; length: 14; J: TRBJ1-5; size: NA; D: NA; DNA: TGCGCCAGCAGCTTGGACAGGGCGGAAGGCCCCCAGCATTTT; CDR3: CASSLDRAEGPQHF
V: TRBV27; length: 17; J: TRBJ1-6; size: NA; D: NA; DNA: TGTGCCAGCAGGACCAAGAGGGGGACCTCGTATAATTCACCCCTCCACTTT; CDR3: CASRTKRGTSYNSPLHF
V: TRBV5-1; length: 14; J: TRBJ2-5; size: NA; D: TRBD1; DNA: TGCGCCAGCAGCCCTACAGGGGCCCAAGAGACCCAGTACTTC; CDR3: CASSPTGAQETQYF
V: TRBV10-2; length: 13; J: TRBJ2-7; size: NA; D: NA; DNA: TGCGCCAGCAGTGAGACCACAGGGTGGGAGCAGTACTTC; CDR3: CASSETTGWEQYF
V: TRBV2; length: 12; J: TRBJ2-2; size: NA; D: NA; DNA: TGTGCCAGAACAAGAAACACCGGGGAGCTGTTTTTT; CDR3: CARTRNTGELFF
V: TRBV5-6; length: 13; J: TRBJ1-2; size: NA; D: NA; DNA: TGTGCCAGCAGCTTAGGGGAGGGTGGCGGCTACACCTTC; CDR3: CASSLGEGGGYTF
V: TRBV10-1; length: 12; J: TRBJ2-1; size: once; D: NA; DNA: TGCGCCAGCAGTGGGTCGGAGAATGAGCAGTTCTTC; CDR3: CASSGSENEQFF
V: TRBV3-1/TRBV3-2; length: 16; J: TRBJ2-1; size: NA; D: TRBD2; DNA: TGTGCCAGCAGCCCGCTAGCGGGACGATTCTACAATGAGCAGTTCTTC; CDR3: CASSPLAGRFYNEQFF
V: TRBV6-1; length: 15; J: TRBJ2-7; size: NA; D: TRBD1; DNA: TGTGCCAGCAGTGAAGCGTCAGGGGGCTCCTACGAGCAGTACTTC; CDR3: CASSEASGGSYEQYF
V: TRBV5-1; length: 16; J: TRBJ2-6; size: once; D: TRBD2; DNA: TGCGCCAGCAGCGGCGGGGGGGCGCGTGGGGCCAACGTCCTGACTTTC; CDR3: CASSGGGARGANVLTF
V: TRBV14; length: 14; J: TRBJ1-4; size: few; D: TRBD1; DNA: TGTGCCAGCAGCCGACAGGGGATTAATGAAAAACTGTTTTTT; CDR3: CASSRQGINEKLFF
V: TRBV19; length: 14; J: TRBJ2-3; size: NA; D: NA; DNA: TGTGCCAGTAGTATCCGTCGTTTAGCAGATACGCAGTATTTT; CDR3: CASSIRRLADTQYF